These 12 T cell receptor beta chains originate from one sample sequenced in a study of blood T cell repertoires in COVID-19 (dated by TCRdb to the early 2020s). Receptors were amplified or captured by the immunoSEQ multiplex PCR assay. What TCRdb holds here is the immuneACCESS table cut down to in-frame rearrangements. Part of the clones is not present; checked against another copy, under half of the missing clones reflect an unresolved V gene, and the others are unexplained. Counted in this sample were approximately 160,000 clones; just over 85% of them appeared once. The ten most abundant clones make up about 7% of the sample. The sequenced material came from peripheral blood. The receptor set was obtained from a man in his fifties or sixties with active or convalescent COVID-19.

The genes are TRBV29-1 and TRBJ2-1; 14 bases fit TRBD2. The CDR3 has 18 amino acids. Germline V CDR1 and CDR2: SQVTM, ANQGSEA. V shed 6 bases and J 0 bases; nucleotides not matched to a gene: 10. CDR3 sequence: CSVDRTSGGPSSYNEQFF. In DNA form, the CDR3 reads TGCAGCGTGGACCGGACTAGCGGGGGGCCGAGCTCCTACAATGAGCAGTTCTTC.

The V gene is TRBV5-8, the J gene TRBJ1-1; 11 bases map to TRBD1. CDR1 is SGHTS, CDR2 YDEGEE, per germline. The CDR3 consists of 17 residues. V lost 4 bases, J lost 4 bases, and 12 bases stayed unmatched. CDR3 in DNA: TGTGCCAGCAGCCTAGGACAGGGGGCGCTCTCGGGCACTGAAGCTTTCTTT. Translating it yields CASSLGQGALSGTEAFF. The variable domain in full, with the rest retrieved from reference TRBV5-8 and TRBJ1-1, is EAGVTQSPTHLIKTRGQQATLRCSPISGHTSVYWYQQALGLGLQFLLWYDEGEERNRGNFPPRFSGRQFPNYSSELNVNALELEDSALYLCASSLGQGALSGTEAFFGQGTRLTVV.

To note about this clone: A read error may produce the germline difference seen at one junction end. This chain connects TRBV14 to TRBJ2-5, with D possibly TRBD1 on 6 matching bases. Germline CDR1 is SGHDN and CDR2 is FVKESK. The CDR3 spans 11 residues. The CDR3 loop is CASNSQRTEDF. The CDR3 nucleotides read TGTGCCAGCAACTCCCAACGGACAGAAGACTTC.

The V and J genes are TRBV18 and TRBJ1-1; no clear D. V dropped 3 bases and J dropped 0 bases, with 11 bases sitting between them. Per germline, CDR1 KGHSH and CDR2 LQKENI. This CDR3 is 15 amino acids long. CDR3 in amino acids: CASSPTAVMNTEAFF. The CDR3 DNA sequence: TGTGCCAGCTCACCCACCGCAGTTATGAACACTGAAGCTTTCTTT.

This clone was seen more than once but under ten times. The chain uses TRBV6-5 and TRBJ1-5, with 11 bases aligning to TRBD1. The CDR3 consists of 15 residues. V shed 7 bases, J shed 7 bases, and the junction held 9 bases outside the gene matches. Germline V gene sequence: CDR1 MNHEY, CDR2 SVGAGI. CDR3 DNA: TGTGCCAGCATGTCAGGACAGGGGGCACAGCAGCCCCAGCATTTT. This gives the protein CASMSGQGAQQPQHF.

The rearrangement links TRBV9 to TRBJ1-4; 10 positions agree with TRBD1. This CDR3 comprises 15 residues. V trimming: 4 bases; J trimming: 7 bases; junction bases outside the gene matches: 7. Per the germline V gene, CDR1 is SGDLS and CDR2 is YYNGEE. CDR3 sequence: CASSPWTGGGEKLFF. The CDR3 DNA is TGTGCCAGCAGCCCCTGGACAGGGGGGGGTGAAAAACTGTTTTTT.

For the CDR3, the DNA is TGCAGCGTTGCTAAACCCGGGACAGGGGGCAGCTACGAGCAGTACTTC. Translated: CSVAKPGTGGSYEQYF. The rearrangement joins TRBV29-1 to TRBJ2-7; 12 bases are shared with TRBD1. Unmatched junction bases numbered 10, after V lost 4 bases and J lost 3 bases. The CDR3 consists of 16 residues. Germline assignment: CDR1 SQVTM and CDR2 ANQGSEA.

The rearrangement links TRBV15 to TRBJ2-5; D is uncertain. This CDR3 contains 15 residues. Germline V gene data show CDR1 as LNHNV and CDR2 as YYDKDF (reference sequence). V lost 0 bases, J lost 5 bases, and 13 bases lay in between. The chain's CDR3 is CATSRDLERSETQYF. The CDR3 DNA reads as TGTGCCACCAGCAGAGATCTGGAGCGATCGGAGACCCAGTACTTC. Drawing the rest from reference TRBV15 and TRBJ2-5, the complete variable domain is DAMVIQNPRYQVTQFGKPVTLSCSQTLNHNVMYWYQQKSSQAPKLLFHYYDKDFNNEADTPDNFQSRRPNTSFCFLDIRSPGLGDTAMYLCATSRDLERSETQYFGPGTRLLVL.

V is TRBV5-6 and J is TRBJ2-3, with 8 bases matching TRBD2. Per germline, CDR1 SGHDT and CDR2 YYEEEE. Germline trimming cut 5 bases from V and 1 base from J; bases unmatched to any gene: 6. This CDR3 is built from 15 residues. The CDR3 DNA follows: TGTGCCAGCAGGATTTATAGCGGGGGCACAGATACGCAGTATTTT. Its protein product is CASRIYSGGTDTQYF.

The sample holds a few counts of this clone. The chain is built from TRBV7-9 and TRBJ2-3, with TRBD2 matching over 9 bases. Germline-derived CDR1 and CDR2 are SEHNR and FQNEAQ (reference sequence). This CDR3 contains 16 residues. V shed 0 bases, J shed 6 bases, and the junction held 7 bases outside the gene matches. This CDR3 reads CASSLAAAGGRDTQYF. The DNA for the CDR3 is TGTGCCAGCAGCTTAGCGGCTGCGGGAGGGAGGGATACGCAGTATTTT.

The chain employs TRBV10-3 and TRBJ2-5, with D possibly matching TRBD1 (5 bases). The CDR3 extends over 15 amino acids. V shed 6 bases and J shed 3 bases, with 17 bases lying between them. Germline loops: CDR1 ENHRY, CDR2 SYGVKD. CDR3 amino acids: CAIRVSQGVEETQYF. The CDR3 bases are TGTGCCATCAGAGTATCTCAGGGCGTTGAAGAGACCCAGTACTTC.

The chain couples TRBV7-9 to TRBJ2-7, with 10 bases that match TRBD1. Losses at the gene ends were 6 bases for V and 4 bases for J; bases not matched to a gene: 9. This CDR3 region has 15 residues. Germline V CDR1 and CDR2: SEHNR, FQNEAQ (reference sequence). CDR3 nucleotides: TGTGCCAGCAGTATCAGGGGGACAGGGGTGTACGAGCAGTACTTC. Translated: CASSIRGTGVYEQYF.